These 26 T cell receptor beta chains were sequenced from one sample in a study of blood T cell repertoires in COVID-19. Some clones are missing from TCRdb's copy, which holds only in-frame ones; the method was immunoSEQ multiplex PCR. The sample carries about 29,000 clones, around four fifths recorded once. The sample comprised peripheral blood. Receptor source: a woman between 65 and 79 years old with active or convalescent COVID-19.

V is TRBV3-1 (or the pseudogene TRBV3-2) and J is TRBJ1-1; 7 nucleotides match TRBD1. V dropped 0 bases and J dropped 9; count of bases not matched to a gene: 10. The CDR3 covers 15 residues. Per germline, CDR1 LGHDT and CDR2 YNNKEL (reference sequence). CDR3 protein: CASSQDRRGSIQAFF. CDR3 sequence (DNA): TGTGCCAGCAGCCAAGACCGCAGGGGGAGCATTCAAGCTTTCTTT.

The count of this clone is one. The chain links TRBV27 to TRBJ1-6; no reliable D call. This CDR3 has 17 amino acids. Trimming cost V 2 bases and J 9 bases, with 20 bases left between them. Looked up from germline, CDR1 is MNHEY and CDR2 is SMNVEV (reference sequence). As DNA, the CDR3 is TGTGCCAGCAGTTTAGAGTTTAGGTTGAATGGCGGTTCACCCCTCCACTTT. This sequence encodes CASSLEFRLNGGSPLHF.

The V call is TRBV2, the J call TRBJ2-1; 11 bases are shared with TRBD2. CDR1 and CDR2 (germline): SNHLY, FYNNEI. This CDR3 has 18 residues. Losses at the gene ends were 2 bases for V and 4 bases for J; bases not matched to a gene: 10. The CDR3 sequence: CASSERASGGYLYNEQFF. CDR3 DNA sequence: TGTGCCAGCAGTGAAAGGGCTAGCGGGGGGTATTTATACAATGAGCAGTTCTTC.

The rearrangement links TRBV6-2 or TRBV6-3 to TRBJ2-5, with 7 bases identical to TRBD1. CDR3 length equals 14 residues. V was pared by 4 bases and J by 0 bases, with 2 bases of the junction left unmatched. Per germline, CDR1 MNHEY and CDR2 SVGEGT. This CDR3 is CASSLQGNQETQYF. The DNA for the CDR3 is TGTGCCAGCAGTTTACAGGGGAACCAAGAGACCCAGTACTTC.

J is TRBJ2-7 and V is TRBV7-8, with TRBD2 matching 9 bases. The germline V gene encodes CDR1 SGHVS and CDR2 FQNEAQ. V was clipped by 1 base and J by 1 base; unmatched bases: 5. The CDR3 has 16 residues. For the CDR3, the DNA is TGTGCCAGCAGCTTAGAGACTAGCGGTTCATCCTACGAGCAGTACTTC. Translated, it gives CASSLETSGSSYEQYF.

DNA for the CDR3: TGTGCCAGCAGCTTATTAAAGGCGGGGACTAGCGGGATCCAAGAGACCCAGTACTTC. It is translated as CASSLLKAGTSGIQETQYF. V is TRBV7-9 and J is TRBJ2-5, with 13 bases matching TRBD2. The CDR3 has 19 amino acids. Trimming cost V 2 bases and J 1 base; bases outside gene matches: 10. From germline, CDR1 is SEHNR and CDR2 FQNEAQ (reference sequence).

The V call is TRBV29-1, the J call TRBJ2-3; TRBD1 matches at 7 bases. The CDR3 consists of 14 residues. Germline assignment: CDR1 SQVTM and CDR2 ANQGSEA. Trimming took 7 bases from V and 2 from J; bases not matched to a gene: 9. The CDR3 DNA reads TGCAGCGCCGTGACAGGGACCTACACAGATACGCAGTATTTT. It specifies CSAVTGTYTDTQYF.

This clone was seen just once. The J gene is TRBJ1-3, the V gene TRBV5-1, with unresolved D. The CDR3 sequence is 13 residues long. Between the trimmed V and J ends, which lost 2 bases and 0 bases, there was a span of 3 bases. Germline V gene lookup returns CDR1 SGHRS and CDR2 YFSETQ. The CDR3 sequence: CASSFNSGNTIYF. For the CDR3, the DNA is TGCGCCAGCAGCTTCAACTCTGGAAACACCATATATTTT.

This clone was observed a few times. This sequence joins TRBV12-5 and TRBJ1-3, with unresolved D. Germline V gives CDR1 LGHNT, CDR2 FRNRAP. Deletions cut 4 bases from V and 1 base from J, with 8 bases between. The CDR3 runs 14 residues. The CDR3 DNA follows: TGTGCTAGTGGTTCGGCGGTTTCTGGAAACACCATATATTTT. It yields the protein CASGSAVSGNTIYF.

In its sample, this clone was seen a few times. The V call is TRBV10-1, the J call TRBJ2-1; 7 bases are a match to TRBD2. The CDR3 totals 18 residues. CDR1 and CDR2 from the germline V gene are WNHNN and SYGVQD (reference sequence). J was trimmed by 3 bases and V by 2 bases; bases with no gene match: 13. CDR3 nucleotides: TGCGCCAGCAGTGAGCCGGAACCTAGCGGTCATTTCTACAATGAGCAGTTCTTC. Translation gives CASSEPEPSGHFYNEQFF.

This rearrangement joins TRBV7-3 to TRBJ2-1; weak D call: TRBD2 (6 bases). The CDR3 consists of 15 residues. CDR1 is SGHTA and CDR2 is FQGTGA in the germline V gene. Trimming stripped 5 bases from V and 4 bases from J, with 15 bases between. The CDR3 here is CASSPSRGRYNEQFF. The CDR3 bases are TGTGCCAGCAGCCCTTCGCGGGGAAGGTACAATGAGCAGTTCTTC.

This rearrangement joins TRBV6-5 to TRBJ1-5; D may be TRBD1 (6 bases). Germline assignment: CDR1 MNHEY and CDR2 SVGAGI. V was trimmed by 4 bases and J by 6 bases, leaving 7 bases between them. The CDR3 is 12 amino acids. In nucleotides, the CDR3 is TGTGCCAGCAGTTCCAGGGGTCAGCCCCAGCATTTT. As protein: CASSSRGQPQHF.

The V call is TRBV5-1, the J call TRBJ1-1, with 7 bases identical to TRBD1. The CDR3 runs to 16 residues. J gave up 4 bases and V 4 bases, and 13 bases lay outside the gene matches. Germline lookup yields CDR1 SGHRS and CDR2 YFSETQ. In nucleotides, the CDR3 is TGCGCCAGCAGCCTTTTAACCGGGACAGTTGGCACTGAAGCTTTCTTT. It is translated as CASSLLTGTVGTEAFF.

The gene calls are TRBV29-1 and TRBJ2-1; no clear D. This CDR3 is built from 15 residues. V was pared by 1 base and J by 4 bases, with 14 bases between. Germline V CDR1 and CDR2: SQVTM, ANQGSEA. The CDR3 DNA is TGCAGCGTTGAAGGCGGCGAACTCTCTTACAATGAGCAGTTCTTC. Its protein is CSVEGGELSYNEQFF.

This clone is medium-sized. The rearrangement uses TRBV7-2 and TRBJ1-5; D gene ambiguous. The germline V and J ends were trimmed by 4 bases and 0 bases, with 4 bases remaining between them. The CDR3 sequence is 13 residues long. CDR1 and CDR2 from the germline V gene are SGHTA and FQGNSA. The CDR3 spells CASSYISNQPQHF. CDR3 coding DNA: TGTGCCAGCAGCTACATTAGCAATCAGCCCCAGCATTTT.

The chain couples TRBV10-3 to TRBJ1-3; D is undetermined. The length of the CDR3 is 14 residues. Trimming cost V 1 base and J 3 bases, with 7 bases left between them. The germline CDR1 and CDR2 sequences are ENHRY and SYGVKD. The CDR3 sequence is CAISELARGNTIYF. As DNA, the CDR3 is TGTGCCATCAGTGAGTTGGCTCGTGGAAACACCATATATTTT.

The chain is built from TRBV19 and TRBJ1-5; 8 nucleotides match TRBD1. The V gene end was trimmed by 4 bases and the J gene end by 2 bases; junction bases not matched to a gene: 10. The CDR3 has 17 residues. The germline CDR1 and CDR2 sequences are LNHDA and SQIVND (reference sequence). CDR3 DNA sequence: TGTGCCAGTAGTAGGGTGTCAGGGGGCGCGGGCAATCAGCCCCAGCATTTT. This gives the protein CASSRVSGGAGNQPQHF.

J is TRBJ2-3 and V is TRBV10-1; no clear D. The V end lost 2 bases, the J end lost 0 bases, and 9 bases lay between the germline ends. The CDR3 contains 15 residues. Per the germline V gene, CDR1 is WNHNN and CDR2 is SYGVQD (reference sequence). The CDR3 nucleotides read TGCGCCAGCAGTGAGCTCGGTACTAGCACAGATACGCAGTATTTT. Translated: CASSELGTSTDTQYF.

The V call is TRBV19, the J call TRBJ2-2; the D gene is possibly TRBD2 (5 bases). CDR3 size: 15 residues. CDR1 is LNHDA, CDR2 SQIVND, per germline (reference sequence). Trimming shortened V by 7 bases and J by 0 bases, and 12 bases separated the two germline ends. The CDR3 DNA sequence: TGTGCCAGTAAGAGGGAGCTCTCGAACACCGGGGAGCTGTTTTTT. Encoded protein: CASKRELSNTGELFF.

The chain recombines TRBV30 with TRBJ2-7, with a tentative D call TRBD1 (5 bases). Trimming took off 2 bases at V and 5 bases at J, with 16 bases between the two ends. Germline lookup yields CDR1 GTSNPN and CDR2 SVGIG (reference sequence). This CDR3 comprises 14 residues. This CDR3 reads CAWSLERGLHEQYF. In DNA, the CDR3 is TGTGCCTGGAGTCTCGAAAGGGGCCTCCACGAGCAGTACTTC.

This clone was found once. The CDR3 loop is CASSSPRDFLYEQYF. The CDR3 bases are TGTGCCAGCAGTTCCCCACGGGACTTCCTCTACGAGCAGTACTTC. The chain joins TRBV6-5 to TRBJ2-7, with D tentatively TRBD2 (6 bases). Trimming took 4 bases from V and 3 from J, leaving 16 bases between them. The CDR3 has 15 amino acids. Germline V gene data show CDR1 as MNHEY and CDR2 as SVGAGI.

The genes are TRBV5-4 and TRBJ2-3; D might be TRBD2 (6 bases). The V and J ends lost 4 bases and 6 bases respectively, with 18 bases between them. The CDR3 extends over 15 amino acids. Germline V gene sequence: CDR1 SGHNT, CDR2 YYREEE (reference sequence). CDR3 DNA: TGTGCCAGCAGCCAAAGGGCGGGATTATTGGATACGCAGTATTTT. This sequence encodes CASSQRAGLLDTQYF.

The chain has TRBV6-5 and TRBJ1-2; the D gene is possibly TRBD1 (6 bases). This CDR3 has 14 residues. V was trimmed by 5 bases and J by 4 bases, leaving 14 bases between them. Looked up from germline, CDR1 is MNHEY and CDR2 is SVGAGI. For the CDR3, the DNA is TGTGCCAGCAGTAAGCAGGGGATTGCCTATGGCTACACCTTC. Encoded protein: CASSKQGIAYGYTF.

The genes are TRBV6-5 and TRBJ1-5, with a weak D call TRBD1 (5 bases). The CDR3 sequence is 13 residues long. Looked up from germline, CDR1 is MNHEY and CDR2 is SVGAGI. Trimming took off 1 base at V and 7 bases at J, with 8 bases between the two ends. The CDR3 nucleotides read TGTGCCAGCAGTTACTTCCGGGGGCAGCCCCAGCATTTT. This encodes CASSYFRGQPQHF.

The chain uses TRBV10-3 and TRBJ2-3; D remains ambiguous. V lost 3 bases and J lost 3, with 19 bases in between. CDR1 is ENHRY, CDR2 SYGVKD, per germline. This CDR3 is 17 amino acids long. The DNA of the CDR3 is TGTGCCATCAGTGACTCTTTGGCAGGTTTTTGGACAGATACGCAGTATTTT. It codes for CAISDSLAGFWTDTQYF.

The genes are TRBV20-1 and TRBJ1-1; D is unclear. Germline V gene lookup returns CDR1 DFQATT and CDR2 SNEGSKA (reference sequence). The CDR3 spans 13 residues. V shed 3 bases and J shed 7 bases, with 15 bases lying between them. The CDR3 bases are TGCAGTGCTAGTGAGCGCCCCCGGGATGAAGCTTTCTTT. It is translated as CSASERPRDEAFF.